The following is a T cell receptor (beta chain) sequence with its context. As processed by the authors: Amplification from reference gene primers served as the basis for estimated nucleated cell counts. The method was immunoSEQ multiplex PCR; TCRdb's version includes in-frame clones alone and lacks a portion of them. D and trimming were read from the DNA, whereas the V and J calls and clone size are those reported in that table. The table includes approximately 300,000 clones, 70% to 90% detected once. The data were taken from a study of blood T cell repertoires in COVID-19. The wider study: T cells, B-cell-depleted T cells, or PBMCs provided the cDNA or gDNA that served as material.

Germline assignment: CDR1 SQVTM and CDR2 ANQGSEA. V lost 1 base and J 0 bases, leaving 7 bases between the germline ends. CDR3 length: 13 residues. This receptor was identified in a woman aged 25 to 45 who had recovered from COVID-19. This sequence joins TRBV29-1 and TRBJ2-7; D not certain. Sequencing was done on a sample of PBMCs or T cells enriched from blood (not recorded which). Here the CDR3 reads CSVEAGSSYEQYF. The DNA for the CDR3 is TGCAGCGTTGAAGCGGGTAGCTCCTACGAGCAGTACTTC.